One T cell receptor beta chain is described in this entry. Its cognate antigen is unknown. PCR was performed a second time for about 7 to 11 cycles using a sample-barcoded 5' primer and a J-beta primer mix. Each of the cDNA molecules was tagged by a template-switch adaptor with 12 random nucleotides. Using its own MiXCR run on the 5' RACE reads, TCRdb lists one record per CDR3 protein. The profile shows 500,000 to 700,000 distinct CDR3 sequences, approximately 30% of them singletons. This specimen comes from a study of blood T cells in healthy people across ages. About the study: Per two T cells, template switching captured roughly one barcoded beta molecule.

Healthy individuals of Caucasian origin from Russia, aged roughly 6 to 90, served as donors. Notes on the study in general: Aged donors had fewer naive CD4+ cells and lower diversity than long-lived donors.

Sequenced: blood. The TCR was taken from a woman aged 80 or over in good health.

In nucleotides, the CDR3 is TGCGCCAGCAGCCGGTCCGGACCGAACACTGAAGCTTTCTTT. This codes for CASSRSGPNTEAFF. The chain links TRBV4-1 to TRBJ1-1; no clear D. CDR1 and CDR2 from the germline V gene are MGHRA and YSYEKL. Trimming left V 4 bases short and J 1 base short, with 10 bases between. The CDR3 has 14 amino acids.